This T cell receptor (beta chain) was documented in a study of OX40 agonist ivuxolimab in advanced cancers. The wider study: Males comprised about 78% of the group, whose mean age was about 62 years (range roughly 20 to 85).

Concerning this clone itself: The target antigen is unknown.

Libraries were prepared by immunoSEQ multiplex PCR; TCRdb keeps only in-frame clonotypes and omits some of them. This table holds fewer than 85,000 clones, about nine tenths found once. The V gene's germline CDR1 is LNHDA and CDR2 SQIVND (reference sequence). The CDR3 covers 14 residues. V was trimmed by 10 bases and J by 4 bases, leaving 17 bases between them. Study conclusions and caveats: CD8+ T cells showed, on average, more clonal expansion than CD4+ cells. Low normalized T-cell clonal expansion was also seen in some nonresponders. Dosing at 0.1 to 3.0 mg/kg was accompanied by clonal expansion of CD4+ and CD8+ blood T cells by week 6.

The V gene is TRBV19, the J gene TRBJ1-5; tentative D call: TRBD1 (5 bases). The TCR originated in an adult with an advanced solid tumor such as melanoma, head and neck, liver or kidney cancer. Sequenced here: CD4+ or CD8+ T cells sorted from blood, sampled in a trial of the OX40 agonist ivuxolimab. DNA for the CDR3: TGTGCCATCTGGGGCGGGTTGGGTAATCAGCCCCAGCATTTT. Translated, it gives CAIWGGLGNQPQHF.